Listed here are 21 T cell receptor beta chains from one sample, sequenced in a study of cytomegalovirus exposure and HLA in healthy donors. A multiplex PCR was run with 60 Vbeta primers and 13 Jbeta primers. The assay was immunoSEQ multiplex PCR, and TCRdb's table has in-frame clones only and misses some. The data contain over 200,000 clones, 60% to 80% of them singletons. The sample consisted of PBMCs. The receptors were gathered from a male donor in good health and CMV-seronegative.

This clone was observed a single time. The rearrangement joins TRBV4-2 to TRBJ2-7; 7 nucleotides align to TRBD1. From germline, CDR1 is LGHNA and CDR2 YNFKEQ. The CDR3 extends over 18 amino acids. The J segment lost 2 bases and the V segment lost 5 bases, leaving 18 bases of the junction unmatched. As DNA, the CDR3 is TGTGCCAGCAGCTTAGTCTCCGCGCACGGGACAGACCCCTACGAGCAGTACTTC. Residues: CASSLVSAHGTDPYEQYF.

Only a few counts were recorded for this clone. The chain couples TRBV4-3 to TRBJ2-1; possible D gene TRBD1, 6 bases. CDR3 length: 14 residues. Germline V gene lookup returns CDR1 LGHNA and CDR2 YSLEER. V was clipped by 5 bases and J by 12 bases, with 20 bases between them. Here the CDR3 reads CASSKGVQGMGQFF. The CDR3 nucleotides read TGCGCCAGCAGCAAAGGGGTCCAGGGGATGGGGCAGTTCTTC.

The chain carries TRBV19 and TRBJ2-1; D might be TRBD1 (6 bases). Germline V gene lookup returns CDR1 LNHDA and CDR2 SQIVND (reference sequence). This CDR3 has 14 residues. Between the trimmed V and J ends, which lost 6 bases and 5 bases, there was a span of 14 bases. The CDR3 DNA sequence: TGTGCCAGTAGCCCGACAGGCCAAAACAATGAGCAGTTCTTC. Translated: CASSPTGQNNEQFF.

This clone was recorded only once. The rearrangement links TRBV2 to TRBJ2-1, with 7 bases that match TRBD2. Germline assignment: CDR1 SNHLY and CDR2 FYNNEI. The junction had 7 bases not matched to a gene; V was cut back by 8 bases and J by 0 bases. The CDR3 sequence is 15 residues long. Written as DNA, the CDR3 is TGTGCCAGCCGGGGGGTGGGGGGCTCCTACAATGAGCAGTTCTTC. Its translation: CASRGVGGSYNEQFF.

The V and J genes are TRBV27 and TRBJ2-5; no firm D call. With 4 bases removed from V and 5 bases from J, the gap between germline ends came to 8 bases. The CDR3 runs to 12 residues. CDR1 MNHEY and CDR2 SMNVEV come from the germline V gene (reference sequence). Written as DNA, the CDR3 is TGTGCCAGCAGTTCCCCTTTGGAGACCCAGTACTTC. Its translation: CASSSPLETQYF.

This sequence joins TRBV5-4 and TRBJ2-7, with TRBD1 identical over 8 bases. This CDR3 is 14 amino acids long. Germline assignment: CDR1 SGHNT and CDR2 YYREEE (reference sequence). After removal of 3 bases from V and 3 bases from J, the junction contained 5 bases not matched to a gene. The DNA of the CDR3 is TGTGCCAGCAGCTCGACAGGGGAGTACTACGAGCAGTACTTC. Translating gives CASSSTGEYYEQYF. Filled out from reference TRBV5-4 and TRBJ2-7, the complete variable domain reads ETGVTQSPTHLIKTRGQQVTLRCSSQSGHNTVSWYQQALGQGPQFIFQYYREEENGRGNFPPRFSGLQFPNYSSELNVNALELDDSALYLCASSSTGEYYEQYFGPGTRLTVT.

This clone has more than one count but fewer than ten. The chain combines TRBV5-6 with TRBJ1-2; 8 nucleotides match TRBD1. Germline V gene sequence: CDR1 SGHDT, CDR2 YYEEEE. This CDR3 region has 16 residues. V shed 0 bases and J 7 bases; nucleotides not matched to a gene: 11. This chain's CDR3 is CASSLVSEQGELGYTF. In DNA form, the CDR3 reads TGTGCCAGCAGCTTGGTGTCTGAACAGGGGGAGCTTGGCTACACCTTC. Looking up the rest from reference TRBV5-6 and TRBJ1-2 gives the full variable domain: DAGVTQSPTHLIKTRGQQVTLRCSPKSGHDTVSWYQQALGQGPQFIFQYYEEEERQRGNFPDRFSGHQFPNYSSELNVNALLLGDSALYLCASSLVSEQGELGYTFGSGTRLTVV.

On this clone: The sample has other DNA sequences that encode this CDR3 too. The chain has TRBV7-9 and TRBJ1-6; the match to TRBD1 covers 8 bases. After removal of 3 bases from V and 8 bases from J, the junction contained 6 bases not matched to a gene. Germline V gene lookup returns CDR1 SEHNR and CDR2 FQNEAQ (reference sequence). This CDR3 spans 15 amino acids. This CDR3 reads CASSFRTGTDSPLHF. CDR3 nucleotide sequence: TGTGCCAGCAGCTTTAGGACAGGGACGGATTCACCCCTCCACTTT.

Turning to this clone: A read error may produce the germline difference seen at one junction end. The identical CDR3 is also encoded by other nucleotide sequences in the sample. This rearrangement joins TRBV7-9 to TRBJ1-4; D is possibly TRBD1 (5 bases). From germline, CDR1 is SEHNR and CDR2 FQNEAQ (reference sequence). The CDR3 length is 14 residues. CDR3 region: CASSPRTTAEKLFF. The CDR3 bases are TGTGCCAGCAGCCCAAGGACAACCGCGGAAAAATTGTTTTTT.

The chain recombines TRBV19 with TRBJ1-6, with D perhaps matching TRBD1 (6 bases). The CDR3 length is 16 residues. Trimming removed 6 bases from V and 2 bases from J, with 14 bases in between. Germline CDR1 LNHDA, CDR2 SQIVND (reference sequence). The CDR3 bases are TGTGCCAGTAGGTTACAGGGAACGGCCTATAATTCACCCCTCCACTTT. This gives the protein CASRLQGTAYNSPLHF. The full variable domain, with the rest looked up from reference TRBV19 and TRBJ1-6, is DGGITQSPKYLFRKEGQNVTLSCEQNLNHDAMYWYRQDPGQGLRLIYYSQIVNDFQKGDIAEGYSVSREKKESFPLTVTSAQKNPTAFYLCASRLQGTAYNSPLHFGNGTRLTVT.

The V call is TRBV14, the J call TRBJ1-2; 12 bases agree with TRBD1. This CDR3 region has 14 residues. The germline V gene has CDR1 SGHDN and CDR2 FVKESK. The trim removed 5 bases at V and 9 bases at J, leaving 7 bases unmatched. CDR3 DNA sequence: TGTGCCAGCAGCGTCCGGGACAGGGGGCGCAGCTACACCTTC. It specifies CASSVRDRGRSYTF.

As concerns this clone: The junction differs from germline at one of its ends, possibly a read error. The rearrangement joins TRBV7-7 to TRBJ1-4; TRBD1 matches at 8 bases. This CDR3 has 14 amino acids. CDR1 and CDR2 (germline): SSHAT, FNYEAQ (reference sequence). CDR3 protein: CASSQQGANEKLFF. The CDR3 DNA follows: TGTGCTAGCAGCCAACAGGGGGCTAATGAAAAACTGTTTTTT.

This clone was seen a single time. J is TRBJ1-2 and V is TRBV29-1; no firm D call. The CDR3 extends over 11 amino acids. Trimming took off 3 bases at V and 7 bases at J, with 9 bases between the two ends. Per the germline V gene, CDR1 is SQVTM and CDR2 is ANQGSEA. Here the CDR3 DNA reads TGCAGCGTTGACAGGTTGGCTGGCTACACCTTC. Translating it yields CSVDRLAGYTF.

The chain couples TRBV27 to TRBJ2-1, with TRBD2 matching over 11 bases. V lost 6 bases to trimming and J lost 7 bases; unmatched junction nucleotides: 8. This CDR3 region has 15 residues. Looked up from germline, CDR1 is MNHEY and CDR2 is SMNVEV (reference sequence). This CDR3 is CASSLTSGGGNEQFF. DNA of the CDR3: TGTGCCAGCAGCCTTACTAGCGGGGGAGGGAATGAGCAGTTCTTC.

There are a few counts of this clone. This sequence joins TRBV7-3 and TRBJ2-3, with 8 bases matching TRBD2. This CDR3 region has 15 residues. Germline CDR1 and CDR2: SGHTA and FQGTGA. With 8 bases clipped from V and 6 bases from J, the junction kept 13 bases outside the gene matches. The CDR3 DNA reads as TGTGCCAGCGGCCAACGGGCGGGGGGCCAGGATACGCAGTATTTT. Its protein is CASGQRAGGQDTQYF.

This clone was observed a single time. The J gene is TRBJ2-7, the V gene TRBV25-1, with TRBD1 matching 10 bases. Germline CDR1 is MGHDK and CDR2 is SYGVNS. J was trimmed by 2 bases and V by 6 bases; bases with no gene match: 4. There are 14 residues in the CDR3. CDR3 DNA sequence: TGTGCCAGCAGAGCGGGGACAGGGGCCTACGAGCAGTACTTC. Translated: CASRAGTGAYEQYF.

This chain connects TRBV7-2 to TRBJ1-5; D is unclear. This CDR3 spans 16 amino acids. Germline loops: CDR1 SGHTA, CDR2 FQGNSA. The V end lost 4 bases, the J end lost 0 bases, and 13 bases lay between the germline ends. The CDR3, as DNA: TGTGCCAGCAGCTCCCGTCGACGGGGTAGCAATCAGCCCCAGCATTTT. Translation: CASSSRRRGSNQPQHF.

The CDR3 loop is CASSLGTGGIYEQYF. CDR3 DNA: TGTGCCAGCAGCTTAGGGACAGGGGGGATATACGAGCAGTACTTC. V usage is TRBV7-9 and J usage is TRBJ2-7; 10 bases align to TRBD1. CDR1 is SEHNR, CDR2 FQNEAQ, per germline (reference sequence). V was pared by 1 base and J by 4 bases, with 4 bases of the junction left unmatched. The length of the CDR3 is 15 residues.

J is TRBJ1-2 and V is TRBV28; TRBD1 matches at 7 bases. The CDR3 extends over 14 amino acids. Germline values: CDR1 MDHEN, CDR2 SYDVKM. V gave up 2 bases and J gave up 7 bases; unmatched junction bases: 7. The CDR3 nucleotides read TGTGCCAGCAGTTTACTAGGGGGCACTGGTGGCTACACCTTC. This translates into CASSLLGGTGGYTF.

The gene calls are TRBV5-1 and TRBJ2-3; 11 nucleotides align to TRBD2. The CDR3 runs 20 residues. With 0 bases clipped from V and 2 bases from J, the junction kept 14 bases outside the gene matches. In germline, CDR1 is SGHRS, CDR2 YFSETQ. The CDR3 DNA is TGCGCCAGCAGCTTGGGGATGACTAGCGGGGCAGGGGGTATCACAGATACGCAGTATTTT. The encoded protein is CASSLGMTSGAGGITDTQYF.

V usage is TRBV29-1 and J usage is TRBJ2-1, with D possibly being TRBD2 (6 bases). CDR3 length: 13 residues. With 4 bases removed from V and 8 bases from J, the gap between germline ends came to 15 bases. CDR1 and CDR2 from the germline V gene are SQVTM and ANQGSEA. CDR3 sequence: CSVVRGGEDEQFF. In nucleotides, the CDR3 is TGCAGCGTTGTGAGGGGCGGGGAGGATGAGCAGTTCTTC.